A selection of T cell receptor beta chains follows, all from one sample in a study of technical replicates of blood from a few donors. TCRdb's table, derived via immunoSEQ multiplex PCR, lists solely in-frame clones and lacks some. Here the sample spans 65,000 to 90,000 clones, approximately 98% being singletons. The specimen sequenced was T cells isolated from PBMCs. These receptors were obtained from a human donor in good health. The CDR3 runs from the conserved cysteine through the conserved F or W. Clone size is not always given. Where it is, it says once, few, many or a class for expanded clones.

V	J	size	CDR3
TRBV7-9	TRBJ2-1	.	CASSIPTGNGYNEQFF
TRBV2	TRBJ2-6	.	CASSVEMSGANVLTF
TRBV9	TRBJ1-1	.	CASSSPTGNINTEAFF
TRBV6-1	TRBJ2-3	.	CAVSGGLSTDTQYF
TRBV7-3	TRBJ2-1	.	CASSLEPSYNEQFF
TRBV7-9	TRBJ2-1	.	CASSFVRDNEQFF
TRBV29-1	TRBJ2-1	.	CSAQPTGYGNEQFF
TRBV7-9	TRBJ2-1	once	CASSVLADNEQFF
TRBV19	TRBJ2-3	.	CASRDRDFFYTDTQYF
TRBV9	TRBJ1-3	.	CASSPKTQGTGNTIYF
TRBV19	TRBJ2-7	.	CASSIRTSGSYEQYF
TRBV7-8	TRBJ2-7	.	CASTLVGTGIDEQYF
TRBV7-3	TRBJ2-1	.	CASSPEKTRRTYNEQFF
TRBV2	TRBJ1-2	.	CASRAWDRFGYTF
TRBV29-1	TRBJ2-7	.	CSALGQEVEQYF
TRBV7-2	TRBJ2-1	.	CASSKRTSGLTGEQFF
TRBV11-3	TRBJ2-2	.	CASSSSRLAGRELFF
TRBV7-9	TRBJ1-1	.	CASNRPRTVNTEAFF
TRBV6-1	TRBJ1-4	.	CASRIQGDPEKLFF
TRBV4-3	TRBJ1-1	.	CASSQKQGVMNTEAFF
TRBV7-3	TRBJ2-7	.	CASSFSPHSSYEQYF
TRBV11-2	TRBJ2-2	.	CASSPPNEDTGELFF
TRBV18	TRBJ2-3	.	CASSPLVVASSTDTQYF